A selection of T cell receptor beta chains follows, all from one sample in a study of vaccination effects on CD4 cells after COVID-19. These receptors are not linked to any known antigen. Assay: immunoSEQ multiplex PCR; the TCRdb copy retains only in-frame clones and omits some. The table records roughly 42,000 clones, over 60% of them present only once. Sample: CD4+ T cells from PBMCs cultured with HCoV-NL63 spike peptides, taken before COVID-19 vaccination. The source is a human donor who received a COVID-19 vaccine. Both conserved end residues are part of each CDR3. The order of the fields is J gene, D gene, V gene, clone size, CDR3 protein, CDR3 DNA. The D gene is left open where the match is weak. Where a row states a size, it is once, few, many or the class of an expanded clone; other rows omit it.

j_call: TRBJ2-1
d_call: -
v_call: TRBV29-1
clone_size: -
cdr3_aa: CSVAQIREQFF
cdr3_nt: TGCAGCGTGGCTCAAATTCGTGAGCAGTTCTTC

j_call: TRBJ2-1
d_call: TRBD2
v_call: TRBV9
clone_size: once
cdr3_aa: CASSGGLAGAFGNEQFF
cdr3_nt: TGTGCCAGCAGCGGGGGACTAGCGGGGGCGTTTGGTAATGAGCAGTTCTTC

j_call: TRBJ1-4
d_call: -
v_call: TRBV6-5
clone_size: -
cdr3_aa: CASSALGSNEKLFF
cdr3_nt: TGTGCCAGCAGCGCCCTCGGCAGTAATGAAAAACTGTTTTTT

j_call: TRBJ1-2
d_call: -
v_call: TRBV2
clone_size: -
cdr3_aa: CASSPSGLGYTF
cdr3_nt: TGTGCCAGCAGCCCCAGTGGGCTTGGCTACACCTTC

j_call: TRBJ1-1
d_call: -
v_call: TRBV10-1
clone_size: -
cdr3_aa: CASSASVNTEAFF
cdr3_nt: TGCGCCAGCAGTGCCAGCGTGAACACTGAAGCTTTCTTT

j_call: TRBJ2-3
d_call: -
v_call: TRBV4-1
clone_size: -
cdr3_aa: CASSRRDTSTDTQYF
cdr3_nt: TGCGCCAGCAGCCGAAGAGACACGAGCACAGATACGCAGTATTTT

j_call: TRBJ2-3
d_call: -
v_call: TRBV5-1
clone_size: few
cdr3_aa: CASSVDRNSGLMQYF
cdr3_nt: TGCGCCAGCAGCGTAGACAGGAATTCAGGATTAATGCAGTATTTT

j_call: TRBJ2-3
d_call: -
v_call: TRBV14
clone_size: -
cdr3_aa: CASSQDLAGSTDTQYF
cdr3_nt: TGTGCCAGCAGCCAAGATTTGGCGGGTAGCACAGATACGCAGTATTTT

j_call: TRBJ2-1
d_call: TRBD2
v_call: TRBV25-1
clone_size: -
cdr3_aa: CASSAPTLGTSIHNEQFF
cdr3_nt: TGTGCCAGCAGTGCGCCTACCCTCGGGACTAGCATCCACAATGAGCAGTTCTTC

j_call: TRBJ1-3
d_call: TRBD1
v_call: TRBV9
clone_size: -
cdr3_aa: CASSADRTGWGNTIYF
cdr3_nt: TGTGCCAGCAGCGCGGACCGGACAGGCTGGGGAAACACCATATATTTT

j_call: TRBJ2-3
d_call: -
v_call: TRBV12-3/TRBV12-4
clone_size: -
cdr3_aa: CASSRNRWDTQYF
cdr3_nt: TGTGCCAGCAGTCGAAATCGATGGGATACGCAGTATTTT

j_call: TRBJ1-3
d_call: TRBD1
v_call: TRBV4-1
clone_size: -
cdr3_aa: CASSPGQVSTLGNTIYF
cdr3_nt: TGCGCCAGCAGCCCCGGACAGGTCTCTACACTAGGAAACACCATATATTTT

j_call: TRBJ2-1
d_call: TRBD2
v_call: TRBV2
clone_size: few
cdr3_aa: CASTRGGWNEQFF
cdr3_nt: TGTGCCAGCACTCGGGGGGGCTGGAATGAGCAGTTCTTC

j_call: TRBJ1-5
d_call: -
v_call: TRBV7-2
clone_size: -
cdr3_aa: CASSSQAVSNQPQHF
cdr3_nt: TGTGCCAGCAGTTCACAGGCGGTTAGCAATCAGCCCCAGCATTTT

j_call: TRBJ2-3
d_call: -
v_call: TRBV11-2
clone_size: few
cdr3_aa: CASSSQRLSDTQYF
cdr3_nt: TGTGCCAGCAGCTCCCAGCGCCTATCAGATACGCAGTATTTT

j_call: TRBJ1-1
d_call: -
v_call: TRBV7-2
clone_size: -
cdr3_aa: CASSPSGYTEAFF
cdr3_nt: TGTGCCAGCAGCCCTTCCGGGTACACTGAAGCTTTCTTT

j_call: TRBJ1-2
d_call: TRBD1
v_call: TRBV6-5
clone_size: -
cdr3_aa: CASNDRARGTGYTF
cdr3_nt: TGTGCCAGCAACGACAGGGCCCGCGGCACTGGCTACACCTTC

j_call: TRBJ2-3
d_call: TRBD1
v_call: TRBV7-8
clone_size: -
cdr3_aa: CASSLGGQGTQYF
cdr3_nt: TGTGCCAGCAGCTTAGGGGGACAGGGGACGCAGTATTTT

j_call: TRBJ1-2
d_call: -
v_call: TRBV29-1
clone_size: -
cdr3_aa: CSVETRRDGYTF
cdr3_nt: TGCAGCGTAGAGACCCGTAGGGATGGCTACACCTTC

j_call: TRBJ1-1
d_call: -
v_call: TRBV6-5
clone_size: -
cdr3_aa: CASSTRAYRATEAFF
cdr3_nt: TGTGCCAGCAGTACTCGGGCCTACAGGGCCACTGAAGCTTTCTTT

j_call: TRBJ2-3
d_call: -
v_call: TRBV12-3/TRBV12-4
clone_size: -
cdr3_aa: CASRRQDTDTQYF
cdr3_nt: TGTGCCAGCAGGAGGCAGGACACAGATACGCAGTATTTT

j_call: TRBJ2-1
d_call: -
v_call: TRBV9
clone_size: -
cdr3_aa: CASSVDQSSGLRYNEQFF
cdr3_nt: TGTGCCAGCAGCGTAGACCAAAGCTCGGGACTTCGATACAATGAGCAGTTCTTC

j_call: TRBJ2-5
d_call: -
v_call: TRBV2
clone_size: -
cdr3_aa: CASRGGLGQETQYF
cdr3_nt: TGTGCCAGCAGGGGGGGGCTAGGGCAAGAGACCCAGTACTTC

j_call: TRBJ1-1
d_call: -
v_call: TRBV11-3
clone_size: -
cdr3_aa: CASSLGANTEAFF
cdr3_nt: TGTGCCAGCAGCTTAGGGGCGAACACTGAAGCTTTCTTT

j_call: TRBJ1-5
d_call: TRBD1
v_call: TRBV19
clone_size: -
cdr3_aa: CASSPRTGGGQPQHF
cdr3_nt: TGTGCCAGTAGTCCCCGGACAGGGGGCGGTCAGCCCCAGCATTTT

j_call: TRBJ1-1
d_call: -
v_call: TRBV7-2
clone_size: few
cdr3_aa: CASRPLTTGTEAFF
cdr3_nt: TGTGCCAGCAGACCATTAACAACAGGGACTGAAGCTTTCTTT

j_call: TRBJ1-4
d_call: -
v_call: TRBV5-5
clone_size: -
cdr3_aa: CASSPQAGISNEKLFF
cdr3_nt: TGTGCCAGCAGCCCACAGGCGGGAATTTCTAATGAAAAACTGTTTTTT

j_call: TRBJ2-5
d_call: TRBD1
v_call: TRBV6-4
clone_size: -
cdr3_aa: CASLGTDPKETQYF
cdr3_nt: TGTGCCAGCCTAGGGACAGACCCGAAAGAGACCCAGTACTTC

j_call: TRBJ2-1
d_call: -
v_call: TRBV3-1/TRBV3-2
clone_size: -
cdr3_aa: CASVETRGEQFF
cdr3_nt: TGTGCCAGCGTAGAAACCCGAGGTGAGCAGTTCTTC

j_call: TRBJ1-2
d_call: -
v_call: TRBV6-6
clone_size: -
cdr3_aa: CASSQGRANYGYTF
cdr3_nt: TGTGCCAGCAGCCAAGGAAGAGCTAACTATGGCTACACCTTC

j_call: TRBJ1-1
d_call: -
v_call: TRBV11-2
clone_size: few
cdr3_aa: CASSLRPQNPEAFF
cdr3_nt: TGTGCCAGCAGCTTGCGACCCCAAAACCCTGAAGCTTTCTTT

j_call: TRBJ2-3
d_call: -
v_call: TRBV30
clone_size: -
cdr3_aa: CAFSRLTRDTQYF
cdr3_nt: TGTGCCTTCAGCAGGTTAACAAGGGATACGCAGTATTTT

j_call: TRBJ2-2
d_call: TRBD1
v_call: TRBV5-4
clone_size: -
cdr3_aa: CASSFFQGAITGELFF
cdr3_nt: TGTGCCAGCAGCTTCTTTCAGGGGGCCATCACCGGGGAGCTGTTTTTT

j_call: TRBJ1-5
d_call: TRBD1
v_call: TRBV27
clone_size: -
cdr3_aa: CASSDRDSIYSNQPQHF
cdr3_nt: TGTGCCAGCAGTGACCGGGACAGCATATATAGCAATCAGCCCCAGCATTTT

j_call: TRBJ1-4
d_call: TRBD1
v_call: TRBV25-1
clone_size: few
cdr3_aa: CASSEYGQGVEKLFF
cdr3_nt: TGTGCCAGCAGTGAATACGGACAGGGGGTTGAAAAACTGTTTTTT

j_call: TRBJ1-2
d_call: -
v_call: TRBV6-5
clone_size: -
cdr3_aa: CASSRMVFEGGYTF
cdr3_nt: TGTGCCAGCAGCCGAATGGTGTTTGAGGGTGGCTACACCTTC

j_call: TRBJ1-3
d_call: TRBD1
v_call: TRBV10-2
clone_size: -
cdr3_aa: CASSESTGDRNTIYF
cdr3_nt: TGCGCCAGCAGTGAGTCGACAGGGGATCGAAACACCATATATTTT

j_call: TRBJ2-5
d_call: -
v_call: TRBV5-4
clone_size: -
cdr3_aa: CASSFGPGEETQYF
cdr3_nt: TGTGCCAGCAGCTTCGGCCCGGGGGAAGAGACCCAGTACTTC

j_call: TRBJ2-5
d_call: -
v_call: TRBV2
clone_size: few
cdr3_aa: CASSDSGQETQYF
cdr3_nt: TGTGCCAGCAGTGACTCAGGCCAGGAGACCCAGTACTTC

j_call: TRBJ2-2
d_call: -
v_call: TRBV13
clone_size: -
cdr3_aa: CASSLGYTGELFF
cdr3_nt: TGTGCCAGCAGCTTAGGCTACACCGGGGAGCTGTTTTTT

j_call: TRBJ2-3
d_call: -
v_call: TRBV4-1
clone_size: few
cdr3_aa: CASSQYHLTGDTQYF
cdr3_nt: TGCGCCAGCAGCCAATATCACCTCACGGGGGATACGCAGTATTTT

j_call: TRBJ2-3
d_call: TRBD2
v_call: TRBV9
clone_size: -
cdr3_aa: CASSEVAGRTDTQYF
cdr3_nt: TGTGCCAGCAGCGAGGTAGCGGGGCGCACAGATACGCAGTATTTT

j_call: TRBJ1-5
d_call: -
v_call: TRBV6-1
clone_size: once
cdr3_aa: CASSETIREEDQPQHF
cdr3_nt: TGTGCCAGCAGCGAAACCATCAGGGAGGAGGATCAGCCCCAGCATTTT

j_call: TRBJ1-6
d_call: TRBD1
v_call: TRBV13
clone_size: -
cdr3_aa: CASSFTGGVGSPLHF
cdr3_nt: TGTGCCAGCAGCTTTACAGGGGGCGTCGGTTCACCCCTCCACTTT

j_call: TRBJ1-3
d_call: -
v_call: TRBV7-9
clone_size: -
cdr3_aa: CASSPRGGVGNTIYF
cdr3_nt: TGTGCCAGCAGCCCTCGGGGAGGTGTGGGAAACACCATATATTTT

j_call: TRBJ1-5
d_call: -
v_call: TRBV19
clone_size: -
cdr3_aa: CASSLYTLNQPQHF
cdr3_nt: TGTGCCAGTAGTCTATACACCCTCAATCAGCCCCAGCATTTT

j_call: TRBJ1-2
d_call: -
v_call: TRBV28
clone_size: once
cdr3_aa: CASSLGTDYGYTF
cdr3_nt: TGTGCCAGCAGTTTGGGCACTGACTATGGCTACACCTTC

j_call: TRBJ2-3
d_call: TRBD1
v_call: TRBV10-3
clone_size: few
cdr3_aa: CAIKGQGADTQYF
cdr3_nt: TGTGCCATCAAAGGACAGGGGGCCGATACGCAGTATTTT

j_call: TRBJ1-3
d_call: TRBD1
v_call: TRBV6-5
clone_size: -
cdr3_aa: CATSKTGARNTIYF
cdr3_nt: TGTGCCACCTCTAAGACAGGGGCTAGAAACACCATATATTTT

j_call: TRBJ1-1
d_call: -
v_call: TRBV2
clone_size: -
cdr3_aa: CASSVGQGAGAFF
cdr3_nt: TGTGCCAGCAGTGTGGGCCAGGGAGCGGGAGCTTTCTTT

j_call: TRBJ2-6
d_call: TRBD1
v_call: TRBV5-1
clone_size: -
cdr3_aa: CASSQGVSAGANVLTF
cdr3_nt: TGCGCCAGCAGCCAGGGGGTCAGTGCCGGGGCCAACGTCCTGACTTTC

j_call: TRBJ1-4
d_call: TRBD1
v_call: TRBV2
clone_size: -
cdr3_aa: CASTPRTGGEKLFF
cdr3_nt: TGTGCCAGTACGCCCCGGACAGGGGGTGAAAAACTGTTTTTT

j_call: TRBJ2-3
d_call: -
v_call: TRBV30
clone_size: -
cdr3_aa: CAWMSGSGGNTQYF
cdr3_nt: TGTGCCTGGATGTCAGGGTCCGGCGGGAATACGCAGTATTTT